The clone carrying this T cell receptor (beta chain) came up many times. Its antigen is still unknown. The data were obtained in a study of T-cell memory formation after mild COVID-19. TCRdb recomputed calls from the 5' RACE reads with MiXCR, one row per CDR3 protein. The sample contains a few hundred thousand distinct CDR3 sequences, less than 25% of which appear only once. Whole-study findings and limits: Memory cells collected pre-infection included some clones that later responded, suggesting cross-reactive memory joined.

This receptor was identified in an adult woman who had mild COVID-19 (a few samples of this study predate the infection). Cell type and time point are not known. The specimen was PBMCs or a T cell subset sorted from them (not recorded which).

CDR3 coding DNA: TGTGCCTGGAGTGCGAAAGGGAATCAGCCCCAGCATTTT. Translated: CAWSAKGNQPQHF. V and J are TRBV30 and TRBJ1-5; no definite D call. Germline assignment: CDR1 GTSNPN and CDR2 SVGIG (reference sequence). The V end was cut by 1 base, the J end by 4 bases, with 8 bases between. CDR3 size: 13 residues.